What follows are 4 T cell receptor beta chains derived from one specimen sequenced in a study of metastatic and nonmetastatic thyroid tumors. No patient had received any treatment before thyroid surgery. TCRdb reanalyzed the PCR reads via MiXCR. The sample holds approximately 86,000 clones; approximately 13% are singletons and the top ten take roughly 9.6%. Sequencing was done on a sample of tumor tissue. These receptors all stem from a female donor with papillary thyroid cancer or a benign thyroid nodule (not recorded which). Some clones in this sample may be carry-over from other donors' samples.

This clone has at least ten counts. The chain couples TRBV11-2 to TRBJ1-5; tentative D call: TRBD1 (6 bases). Trimming left V 5 bases short and J 5 bases short, with 10 bases between. Germline V gives CDR1 SGHAT, CDR2 FQNNGV. The length of the CDR3 is 13 residues. The CDR3 is CASSRRGDQPQHF. As DNA, the CDR3 is TGTGCCAGCAGCAGAAGGGGGGATCAGCCCCAGCATTTT.

This clone was detected only a few times. A much larger clone lies one base from this, so it may be a read error. Other DNA sequences in this specimen translate into the identical CDR3. The chain has TRBV6-1 and TRBJ2-1; D is possibly TRBD1 or TRBD2 (5 bases each). Germline CDR1 and CDR2: MNHNS and SASEGT. The CDR3 runs 15 residues. This CDR3 is CASSVEGSSYNEQFF. CDR3 nucleotides: TGCGCCAGCAGTGTAGAGGGGAGCTCCTACAATGAGCAGTTCTTC.

As concerns this clone: One base away lies a much larger clone, so this may be a sequencing read error. The chain is built from TRBV9 and TRBJ1-1; D is possibly TRBD1 (5 bases). V lost 0 bases to trimming and J lost 5 bases, with 11 bases between them. The CDR3 length is 14 residues. The germline V gene encodes CDR1 SGDLS and CDR2 YYNGEE. CDR3 residues: CASSVVVGETEAFF. The CDR3 coding sequence is TGTGCCAGCAGCGTAGTTGTAGGGGAGACTGAAGCTTTCTTT. Together with reference TRBV9 and TRBJ1-1, the CDR3 gives the full variable domain: DSGVTQTPKHLITATGQRVTLRCSPRSGDLSVYWYQQSLDQGLQFLIQYYNGEERAKGNILERFSAQQFPDLHSELNLSSLELGDSALYFCASSVVVGETEAFFGQGTRLTVV.

The rearrangement links TRBV20-1 to TRBJ2-3; D may be TRBD1 (6 bases). The V gene's germline CDR1 is DFQATT and CDR2 SNEGSKA (reference sequence). Trimming cost V 6 bases and J 7 bases, with 20 bases left between them. The CDR3 totals 14 residues. The CDR3 nucleotides read TGCAGTGCCTTAAGGGGGTCTAGTACATATACGCAGTATTTT. Its protein product is CSALRGSSTYTQYF.